The next 19 T cell receptor beta chains were all read from a single sample in a study of blood T cell repertoires in COVID-19. Sequencing was performed with immunoSEQ multiplex PCR; in TCRdb, only in-frame clones are kept and a portion is missing. The sample lists around 100,000 clones; 90% were seen once. Sequencing used peripheral blood. Receptor source: a man in his fifties or sixties with acute or convalescent COVID-19.

The chain links TRBV27 to TRBJ1-5, with D possibly matching TRBD1 (6 bases). Germline V CDR1 and CDR2: MNHEY, SMNVEV (reference sequence). Trimming cost V 3 bases and J 5 bases, with 11 bases left between them. This CDR3 spans 14 amino acids. Here the CDR3 DNA reads TGTGCCAGCAGTTTCGGGGGGCTCGATCAGCCCCAGCATTTT. Its translation is CASSFGGLDQPQHF.

The chain is built from TRBV29-1 and TRBJ2-1, with 7 positions matching TRBD2. After removal of 6 bases from V and 8 bases from J, the junction contained 10 bases not matched to a gene. CDR1 and CDR2 (germline): SQVTM, ANQGSEA. This CDR3 region has 13 residues. The CDR3 nucleotides read TGCAGCGTAGCGGGAAGCCCCGGAGATGAGCAGTTCTTC. Its translation: CSVAGSPGDEQFF.

The genes are TRBV5-1 and TRBJ1-5; unclear D gene. V was clipped by 1 base and J by 4 bases, with 6 bases between them. Germline CDR1 and CDR2: SGHRS and YFSETQ. The CDR3 has 13 amino acids. The CDR3 DNA reads as TGCGCCAGCAGCTTGATCCCTAATCAGCCCCAGCATTTT. Amino acid sequence: CASSLIPNQPQHF.

V and J are TRBV18 and TRBJ2-7, with 8 bases lining up with TRBD1. Germline CDR1 reads KGHSH; CDR2 reads LQKENI. The trim removed 4 bases at V and 1 base at J, leaving 6 bases unmatched. CDR3 length: 15 residues. CDR3 sequence reads: CASSLGQGWSYEQYF. CDR3 nucleotides: TGTGCCAGCTCACTCGGACAGGGATGGTCCTACGAGCAGTACTTC.

The chain carries TRBV27 and TRBJ2-1; 7 bases are a match to TRBD2. Germline V CDR1 and CDR2: MNHEY, SMNVEV (reference sequence). V dropped 1 base and J dropped 2; count of bases not matched to a gene: 5. The CDR3 is made up of 16 amino acids. CDR3 sequence: CASSLYRTRAYNEQFF. As DNA, the CDR3 is TGTGCCAGCAGTTTATATCGGACTAGAGCCTACAATGAGCAGTTCTTC.

The rearrangement joins TRBV19 to TRBJ1-1; tentative D call: TRBD1 (6 bases). With 6 bases removed from V and 0 bases from J, the gap between germline ends came to 8 bases. The CDR3 loop spans 13 amino acids. The V gene's germline CDR1 is LNHDA and CDR2 SQIVND (reference sequence). CDR3 nucleotide sequence: TGTGCCAGTAGCGGGACACTGAACACTGAAGCTTTCTTT. Its protein is CASSGTLNTEAFF. The whole variable domain, filled in from reference TRBV19 and TRBJ1-1, reads DGGITQSPKYLFRKEGQNVTLSCEQNLNHDAMYWYRQDPGQGLRLIYYSQIVNDFQKGDIAEGYSVSREKKESFPLTVTSAQKNPTAFYLCASSGTLNTEAFFGQGTRLTVV.

J is TRBJ2-3 and V is TRBV19; TRBD1 matches 7 bases. Germline values: CDR1 LNHDA, CDR2 SQIVND (reference sequence). V shed 7 bases, J shed 4 bases, and the junction held 11 bases outside the gene matches. The CDR3 runs 15 residues. CDR3 in DNA: TGTGCCAGTAACTACAGGGGATTAGGGGCAGATACGCAGTATTTT. Protein sequence: CASNYRGLGADTQYF.

This chain connects TRBV19 to TRBJ2-1, with a weak D call TRBD1 (6 bases). Germline V CDR1 and CDR2: LNHDA, SQIVND (reference sequence). The CDR3 totals 16 residues. V was cut by 3 bases and J by 3 bases, with 15 bases left in between. The CDR3, as DNA: TGTGCCAGTAGTATTAAGAGGACAGCAATCTACAATGAGCAGTTCTTC. Protein: CASSIKRTAIYNEQFF.

V usage is TRBV2 and J usage is TRBJ1-6; TRBD1 aligns across 11 bases. V trimming: 7 bases; J trimming: 5 bases; junction bases outside the gene matches: 4. The CDR3 contains 15 residues. Germline assignment: CDR1 SNHLY and CDR2 FYNNEI. Here the CDR3 DNA reads TGTGCCAGCAACAGGGACAGGGGGAATAATTCACCCCTCCACTTT. As protein: CASNRDRGNNSPLHF.

The rearrangement links TRBV18 to TRBJ1-1; D is unresolved. Germline lookup yields CDR1 KGHSH and CDR2 LQKENI. This CDR3 has 13 residues. Trimming cost V 1 base and J 3 bases, with 6 bases left between them. The CDR3 here is CASSPRVDTEAFF. For the CDR3, the DNA is TGTGCCAGCTCACCACGAGTCGACACTGAAGCTTTCTTT.

This clone appeared a single time. The CDR3 reads CASSLAGQTYGYTF. For the CDR3, the DNA is TGTGCCAGCAGCTTAGCGGGGCAGACCTATGGCTACACCTTC. The chain links TRBV7-2 to TRBJ1-2, with D maybe TRBD1 (5 bases). V lost 0 bases and J 4 bases, leaving 9 bases between the germline ends. This CDR3 spans 14 amino acids. Germline lookup yields CDR1 SGHTA and CDR2 FQGNSA.

The J gene is TRBJ2-1, the V gene TRBV6-4, with TRBD1 matching over 8 bases. Germline-derived CDR1 and CDR2 are MRHNA and SNTAGT. Trimming at V came to 8 bases and at J to 0 bases, leaving 3 bases not matched to a gene. This CDR3 is built from 14 residues. The CDR3 region is CASGTGGSYNEQFF. In DNA, the CDR3 is TGTGCCAGCGGGACAGGAGGCTCCTACAATGAGCAGTTCTTC.

This clone was recorded once. This chain uses TRBV7-2 with TRBJ2-3; 12 bases are shared with TRBD2. Germline V gives CDR1 SGHTA, CDR2 FQGNSA. V shed 4 bases, J shed 1 base, and the junction held 6 bases outside the gene matches. The length of the CDR3 is 17 residues. The CDR3 nucleotides are TGTGCCAGCAGCTCAGGACTAGCGGGAAGGGGCACAGATACGCAGTATTTT. This gives the protein CASSSGLAGRGTDTQYF.

With respect to this clone: This same CDR3 is encoded by further DNA sequences in the sample. The chain recombines TRBV5-1 with TRBJ2-1; 10 positions match TRBD2. The V segment lost 0 bases and the J segment 4 bases; nucleotides outside the gene matches: 1. This CDR3 is 15 amino acids long. CDR1 is SGHRS, CDR2 YFSETQ, per germline. The CDR3 nucleotides are TGCGCCAGCAGCTTGGCTAGCGGGAGTTACAATGAGCAGTTCTTC. Translating it yields CASSLASGSYNEQFF.

For the CDR3, the DNA is TGCGCCAGCAGACCCGGGACAGGGGAAGAGACCCAGTACTTC. Its translation is CASRPGTGEETQYF. V and J are TRBV5-1 and TRBJ2-5, with 10 bases identical to TRBD1. The V gene end was trimmed by 5 bases and the J gene end by 3 bases; junction bases not matched to a gene: 4. CDR1 and CDR2 (germline): SGHRS, YFSETQ. The CDR3 consists of 14 residues.

The chain employs TRBV11-2 and TRBJ2-5, with 8 bases lining up with TRBD1. Germline CDR1 is SGHAT and CDR2 is FQNNGV. The CDR3 runs 14 residues. V was clipped by 5 bases and J by 4 bases; unmatched bases: 6. In nucleotides, the CDR3 is TGTGCCAGCAGCGAGACAGGGGTAGGAGAGACCCAGTACTTC. This translates into CASSETGVGETQYF.

The rearrangement joins TRBV29-1 to TRBJ1-1; 8 nucleotides line up with TRBD1. V lost 7 bases, J lost 7 bases, and 8 bases stayed unmatched. There are 12 residues in the CDR3. The germline V gene has CDR1 SQVTM and CDR2 ANQGSEA. This chain's CDR3 is CSAAGQAFEAFF. DNA of the CDR3: TGCAGCGCAGCGGGACAGGCCTTTGAAGCTTTCTTT.

The gene calls are TRBV5-4 and TRBJ2-5, with 9 bases lining up with TRBD2. Trimming took 1 base from V and 4 from J; bases not matched to a gene: 5. The CDR3 loop spans 15 amino acids. Germline CDR1 SGHNT, CDR2 YYREEE (reference sequence). The CDR3: CASSLMGGRGETQYF. Here the CDR3 DNA reads TGTGCCAGCAGCTTGATGGGCGGGAGGGGAGAGACCCAGTACTTC.

The rearrangement joins TRBV7-9 to TRBJ2-3; possibly TRBD2 for D (5 bases). CDR1 and CDR2 from the germline V gene are SEHNR and FQNEAQ (reference sequence). V was trimmed by 5 bases and J by 2 bases, leaving 14 bases between them. The CDR3 length is 15 residues. The CDR3 sequence: CASSAAGTITDTQYF. CDR3 sequence (DNA): TGTGCCAGCAGCGCGGCGGGCACAATCACAGATACGCAGTATTTT. The full variable domain, completed using reference TRBV7-9 and TRBJ2-3, is DTGVSQNPRHKITKRGQNVTFRCDPISEHNRLYWYRQTLGQGPEFLTYFQNEAQLEKSRLLSDRFSAERPKGSFSTLEIQRTEQGDSAMYLCASSAAGTITDTQYFGPGTRLTVL.